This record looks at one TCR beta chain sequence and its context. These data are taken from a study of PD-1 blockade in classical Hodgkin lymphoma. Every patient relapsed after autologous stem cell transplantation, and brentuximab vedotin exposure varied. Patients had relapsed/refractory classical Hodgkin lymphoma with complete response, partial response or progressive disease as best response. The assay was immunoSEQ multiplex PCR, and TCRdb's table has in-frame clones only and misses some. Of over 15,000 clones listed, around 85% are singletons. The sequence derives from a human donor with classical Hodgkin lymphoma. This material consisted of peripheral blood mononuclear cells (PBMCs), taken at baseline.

This CDR3 reads CASSLGGGAGRQTEAFF. The CDR3 DNA reads as TGTGCCAGCAGCTTAGGGGGCGGAGCAGGGAGGCAAACTGAAGCTTTCTTT. The rearrangement links TRBV7-9 to TRBJ1-1; the D gene is possibly TRBD1 (5 bases). V was pared by 1 base and J by 5 bases, with 20 bases between. This CDR3 comprises 17 residues. Per germline, CDR1 SEHNR and CDR2 FQNEAQ (reference sequence).